One and the same sample provided the 22 T cell receptor beta chains below, sequenced in a study of blood T cell repertoires in COVID-19. Assay: immunoSEQ multiplex PCR; the TCRdb copy retains only in-frame clones and omits some. In the table there are hundreds of thousands of clones, about 80% of which are singletons. The sequencing sample was made of peripheral blood. These receptors all stem from a man older than 75 with acute or convalescent COVID-19.

In its sample, this clone was seen a few times. This specimen includes other DNA sequences encoding the same CDR3. The gene calls are TRBV5-1 and TRBJ1-4, with no clear D. V was pared by 2 bases and J by 5 bases, with 7 bases between. CDR1 and CDR2 from the germline V gene are SGHRS and YFSETQ. The CDR3 length is 13 residues. The CDR3 bases are TGCGCCAGCAGCTTCGGAGGGAATGAAAAACTGTTTTTT. Its translation: CASSFGGNEKLFF.

The chain couples TRBV18 to TRBJ2-7; a weak D match, TRBD1 (6 bases). CDR3 length equals 14 residues. With 2 bases removed from V and 3 bases from J, the gap between germline ends came to 11 bases. The germline gives CDR1 KGHSH, CDR2 LQKENI. CDR3 sequence (DNA): TGTGCCAGCTCACCAGCGAGAGGGGGCTACGAGCAGTACTTC. The encoded protein is CASSPARGGYEQYF.

The chain carries TRBV2 and TRBJ2-3; maybe TRBD2 (5 bases). Germline CDR1 and CDR2: SNHLY and FYNNEI. The CDR3 covers 14 residues. V was pared by 7 bases and J by 0 bases, with 11 bases between. The DNA for the CDR3 is TGTGCCAGCAACCCCCTAGCTAGCACAGATACGCAGTATTTT. Its translation is CASNPLASTDTQYF.

The chain uses TRBV5-4 and TRBJ2-7; 10 nucleotides agree with TRBD1. Germline CDR1 SGHNT, CDR2 YYREEE (reference sequence). This CDR3 region has 15 residues. Germline trimming cut 4 bases from V and 4 bases from J; bases unmatched to any gene: 8. CDR3 protein: CASSPEGTGVYEQYF. The CDR3 coding sequence is TGTGCCAGCAGCCCCGAAGGGACAGGGGTTTACGAGCAGTACTTC.

The chain has TRBV19 and TRBJ2-7; 16 bases are shared with TRBD2. The germline V gene has CDR1 LNHDA and CDR2 SQIVND (reference sequence). V lost 5 bases to trimming and J lost 3 bases; unmatched junction nucleotides: 4. The CDR3 has 16 residues. The CDR3 DNA is TGTGCCAGTAGTGCGGGACTAGCGGGAGGGGGCTACGAGCAGTACTTC. It encodes CASSAGLAGGGYEQYF. Together with reference TRBV19 and TRBJ2-7, the CDR3 gives the full variable domain: DGGITQSPKYLFRKEGQNVTLSCEQNLNHDAMYWYRQDPGQGLRLIYYSQIVNDFQKGDIAEGYSVSREKKESFPLTVTSAQKNPTAFYLCASSAGLAGGGYEQYFGPGTRLTVT.

This sequence joins TRBV27 and TRBJ2-7; TRBD2 matches 14 bases. CDR3 size: 15 residues. Per the germline V gene, CDR1 is MNHEY and CDR2 is SMNVEV (reference sequence). The V and J ends lost 5 bases and 7 bases, in that order; junction bases with no gene match: 7. CDR3 in amino acids: CASSDLGLAGGEQYF. In DNA, the CDR3 is TGTGCCAGCAGTGATCTTGGACTAGCGGGAGGAGAGCAGTACTTC.

V is TRBV5-6 and J is TRBJ1-1; D gene ambiguous. Trimming left V 4 bases short and J 0 bases short, with 13 bases between. The germline CDR1 and CDR2 sequences are SGHDT and YYEEEE. This CDR3 region has 15 residues. The CDR3 sequence: CASSTYTRVNTEAFF. The DNA for the CDR3 is TGTGCCAGCAGCACCTACACTCGGGTGAACACTGAAGCTTTCTTT.

The genes are TRBV18 and TRBJ1-5; D not resolved. Germline CDR1 and CDR2: KGHSH and LQKENI. This CDR3 has 14 amino acids. The germline V and J ends were trimmed by 8 bases and 0 bases, with 11 bases remaining between them. The CDR3 sequence: CASRGRYSNQPQHF. Here the CDR3 DNA reads TGTGCCAGCCGAGGGAGGTATAGCAATCAGCCCCAGCATTTT.

V usage is TRBV24-1 and J usage is TRBJ1-4; possibly TRBD1 for D (6 bases). The CDR3 extends over 14 amino acids. The germline CDR1 and CDR2 sequences are KGHDR and SFDVKD. V lost 7 bases and J 9 bases, leaving 17 bases between the germline ends. CDR3 loop: CATSEAGTRKKLFF. The CDR3 coding sequence is TGTGCCACCAGCGAAGCCGGGACAAGAAAAAAACTGTTTTTT.

This rearrangement joins TRBV6-5 to TRBJ1-5; TRBD1 matches 8 bases. With 5 bases clipped from V and 5 bases from J, the junction kept 8 bases outside the gene matches. Looked up from germline, CDR1 is MNHEY and CDR2 is SVGAGI. The CDR3 is made up of 15 amino acids. CDR3: CASSITTGVDQPQHF. The CDR3 nucleotides read TGTGCCAGCAGTATCACGACAGGGGTGGATCAGCCCCAGCATTTT.

Remarks on this clone: Relative to the germline gene, one junction end is altered; a read error may explain this. The J gene is TRBJ1-5, the V gene TRBV6-5; D call uncertain. Germline V lookup: CDR1 MNHEY, CDR2 SVGAGI. The length of the CDR3 is 16 residues. As DNA, the CDR3 is TGTGCCAGCAGCTACTACAACGAAAATAGCAATCAGCCCCAGCATTTT. Amino acid sequence: CASSYYNENSNQPQHF.

This chain connects TRBV7-8 to TRBJ1-3, with 7 bases identical to TRBD1. This CDR3 contains 15 residues. The trim removed 5 bases at V and 0 bases at J, leaving 4 bases unmatched. Per germline, CDR1 SGHVS and CDR2 FQNEAQ. CDR3 in DNA: TGTGCCAGCAGCAACCGGGACAGCTCTGGAAACACCATATATTTT. Translated: CASSNRDSSGNTIYF.

CDR3 in DNA: TGTGCCAGCAGCCTAGGTCAGGGGGGCCACCCCACCGGGGAGCTGTTTTTT. Its translation is CASSLGQGGHPTGELFF. The chain combines TRBV4-2 with TRBJ2-2; tentative D call: TRBD1 (7 bases). Germline lookup yields CDR1 LGHNA and CDR2 YNFKEQ. This CDR3 spans 17 amino acids. Between the trimmed V and J ends, which lost 4 bases and 4 bases, there was a span of 19 bases.

The chain carries TRBV6-1 and TRBJ1-2; 7 bases align to TRBD1. The CDR3 loop spans 14 amino acids. The V gene end was trimmed by 7 bases and the J gene end by 3 bases; junction bases not matched to a gene: 8. Per germline, CDR1 MNHNS and CDR2 SASEGT. DNA for the CDR3: TGTGCCAGCACCCTAAGACAGGGATACTATGGCTACACCTTC. Protein: CASTLRQGYYGYTF.

This clone appeared a few times. This chain links TRBV18 with TRBJ1-1, with a possible D match to TRBD1 (5 bases). Germline values: CDR1 KGHSH, CDR2 LQKENI. V was pared by 3 bases and J by 7 bases, with 12 bases between. This CDR3 spans 13 amino acids. As DNA, the CDR3 is TGTGCCAGCTCACCGAGGCAGGGCCTTGAAGCTTTCTTT. Translated: CASSPRQGLEAFF.

V usage is TRBV2 and J usage is TRBJ2-1; tentative D call: TRBD1 (7 bases). The germline V gene encodes CDR1 SNHLY and CDR2 FYNNEI. The CDR3 is 15 residues long. Trimming pared 3 bases from V and 7 bases from J, leaving 16 bases between. The CDR3 region has the DNA TGTGCCAGCAGTGAGGGGAGGACAGGAGGTAATGAGCAGTTCTTC. This gives the protein CASSEGRTGGNEQFF.

The chain recombines TRBV2 with TRBJ2-1; 9 bases are shared with TRBD2. Germline-derived CDR1 and CDR2 are SNHLY and FYNNEI. The CDR3 covers 15 residues. Trimming removed 3 bases from V and 4 bases from J; junction bases left unmatched: 4. Here the CDR3 DNA reads TGTGCCAGCAGTGACTCTAGCGGGACTTACAATGAGCAGTTCTTC. Translation: CASSDSSGTYNEQFF.

This chain uses TRBV6-5 with TRBJ2-6; no firm D call. The V end lost 8 bases, the J end lost 0 bases, and 8 bases lay between the germline ends. Germline V gives CDR1 MNHEY, CDR2 SVGAGI. This CDR3 is 14 amino acids long. CDR3 loop: CASSMRSGANVLTF. In DNA form, the CDR3 reads TGTGCCAGCTCTATGCGCTCTGGGGCCAACGTCCTGACTTTC.

The count of this clone is one. V usage is TRBV5-1 and J usage is TRBJ2-3, with 7 bases matching TRBD2. The CDR3 has 17 residues. Germline V gene sequence: CDR1 SGHRS, CDR2 YFSETQ. After removal of 2 bases from V and 3 bases from J, the junction contained 12 bases not matched to a gene. The CDR3 reads CASSLLKPGLWTDTQYF. DNA of the CDR3: TGCGCCAGCAGCTTATTAAAGCCGGGACTATGGACAGATACGCAGTATTTT.

This chain connects TRBV7-2 to TRBJ1-5; 8 nucleotides align to TRBD1. V lost 1 base, J lost 6 bases, and 5 bases stayed unmatched. CDR1 and CDR2 (germline): SGHTA, FQGNSA. The length of the CDR3 is 15 residues. DNA of the CDR3: TGTGCCAGCAGCTTAGGGACAGGGTCCAGTCAGCCCCAGCATTTT. Protein product: CASSLGTGSSQPQHF. Together with reference TRBV7-2 and TRBJ1-5, the CDR3 gives the full variable domain: GAGVSQSPSNKVTEKGKDVELRCDPISGHTALYWYRQSLGQGLEFLIYFQGNSAPDKSGLPSDRFSAERTGGSVSTLTIQRTQQEDSAVYLCASSLGTGSSQPQHFGDGTRLSIL.

CDR3 nucleotides: TGTGCCAGCAGTTTCTTACCGATAGAGCCGGCAGATACGCAGTATTTT. Amino acid sequence: CASSFLPIEPADTQYF. This chain uses TRBV6-2 or TRBV6-3 with TRBJ2-3; no firm D call. Germline V CDR1 and CDR2: MNHEY, SVGEGT. The germline V and J ends were trimmed by 4 bases and 4 bases, with 18 bases remaining between them. The CDR3 length is 16 residues.

This clone was detected only a few times. The V gene is TRBV3-1 (or the pseudogene TRBV3-2), the J gene TRBJ2-7; TRBD2 matches 13 bases. The CDR3 contains 16 residues. With 5 bases clipped from V and 4 bases from J, the junction kept 8 bases outside the gene matches. Germline V gene sequence: CDR1 LGHDT, CDR2 YNNKEL (reference sequence). In nucleotides, the CDR3 is TGTGCCAGCAGCTCCAAGACTAGCGGGAGGACTTACGAGCAGTACTTC. Translated: CASSSKTSGRTYEQYF.